This T cell receptor beta chain was observed in a study of blood T cells in healthy people across ages. Study findings and constraints: The study found more naive CD4+ cells and higher diversity in long-lived than aged donors. Roughly linearly, TCR beta diversity per million T cells fell as age increased.

Remarks on this clonotype: The antigen is undetermined.

CDR3 length equals 15 residues. The junction had 11 bases not matched to a gene; V was cut back by 5 bases and J by 4 bases. Using a J-beta primer mix together with a sample-barcoded 5' primer, a second PCR was run for roughly 7 to 11 cycles. Via MiXCR, TCRdb re-called the 5' RACE reads, giving one row per CDR3 protein. The data show 1.5 million to 2 million distinct CDR3 sequences, roughly two fifths seen once. The rearrangement joins TRBV12-3 or TRBV12-4 to TRBJ2-7; 7 bases align to TRBD1. The clonotype comes from a human donor in good health. Sequenced sample: blood. CDR3 DNA sequence: TGTGCCAGCAGTCAACAGGGGATCCCAATGTACGAGCAGTACTTC. It yields the protein CASSQQGIPMYEQYF.